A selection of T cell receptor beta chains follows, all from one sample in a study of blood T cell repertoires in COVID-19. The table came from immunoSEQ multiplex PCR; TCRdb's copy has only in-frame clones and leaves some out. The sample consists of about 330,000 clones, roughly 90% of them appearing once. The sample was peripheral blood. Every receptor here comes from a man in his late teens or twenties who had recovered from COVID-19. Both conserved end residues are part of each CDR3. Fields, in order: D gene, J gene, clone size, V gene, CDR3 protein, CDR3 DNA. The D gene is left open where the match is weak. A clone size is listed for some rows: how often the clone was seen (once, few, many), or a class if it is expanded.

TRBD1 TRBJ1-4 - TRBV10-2 CASKRQGSDEKLFF TGCGCCAGCAAACGACAGGGGTCTGATGAAAAACTGTTTTTT
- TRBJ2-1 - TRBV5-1 CASSLNSGAYNEQFF TGCGCCAGCAGCTTGAACTCGGGAGCTTACAATGAGCAGTTCTTC
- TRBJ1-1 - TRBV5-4 CASSLEWRGTVYTEAFF TGTGCCAGCAGTCTGGAATGGCGGGGCACGGTGTACACTGAAGCTTTCTTT
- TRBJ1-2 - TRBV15 CATSSSKVLTGIGYTF TGTGCCACCAGCAGTTCGAAGGTCCTTACAGGGATTGGCTACACCTTC
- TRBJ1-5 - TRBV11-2 CASSPAVGAGQPQHF TGTGCCAGCAGCCCCGCCGTTGGGGCTGGACAGCCCCAGCATTTT
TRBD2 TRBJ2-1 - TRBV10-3 CAISEYPGLAGEGRGNEQFF TGTGCCATCAGTGAGTATCCGGGACTAGCGGGAGAAGGGCGAGGCAATGAGCAGTTCTTC
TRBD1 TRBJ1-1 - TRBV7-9 CASSSGQPEAFF TGTGCCAGCAGCTCGGGACAGCCTGAAGCTTTCTTT
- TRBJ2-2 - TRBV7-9 CASSRAGRDTGELFF TGTGCCAGCAGCAGGGCAGGGAGAGACACCGGGGAGCTGTTTTTT
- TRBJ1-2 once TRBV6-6 CASSYQGGYTF TGTGCCAGCAGTTACCAGGGAGGCTACACCTTC
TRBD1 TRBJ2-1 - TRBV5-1 CASKIGQVSYNEQFF TGCGCCAGCAAGATAGGACAGGTCTCCTACAATGAGCAGTTCTTC
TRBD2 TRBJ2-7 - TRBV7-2 CASSLAWGGTYEQYF TGTGCCAGCAGCTTAGCGTGGGGGGGAACCTACGAGCAGTACTTC